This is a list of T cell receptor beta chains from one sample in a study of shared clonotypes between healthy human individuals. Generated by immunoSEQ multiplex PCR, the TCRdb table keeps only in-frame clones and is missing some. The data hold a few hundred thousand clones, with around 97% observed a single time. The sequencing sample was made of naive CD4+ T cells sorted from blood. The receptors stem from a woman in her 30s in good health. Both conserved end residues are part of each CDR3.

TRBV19 CASSIGRTYNEQFF
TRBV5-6 CASSRLAGFYNEQFF
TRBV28 CASSEDRVEQPQHF
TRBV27 CASSPGWGNTGELFF
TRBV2 CASSLTGPLVYEQYF
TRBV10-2 CASTRTGRDYGYTF
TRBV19 CASSATTGGAYEKLFF
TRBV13 CASRTPSAYPNTGELFF
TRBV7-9 CASSSTSGIYNEQFF
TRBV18 CASSPWTELNTGELFF
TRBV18 CASSPPGTGSTDTQYF
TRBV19 CASSATVGAYNEQFF
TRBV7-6 CASRSTSGVPTDTQYF
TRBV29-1 CSVSTGGTEAFF
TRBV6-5 CASSYGGPTDTQYF
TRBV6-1 CASSETDLGELFF
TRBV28 CASCIRVYEQYF
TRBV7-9 CASSLWGYRGTGELFF
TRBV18 CASSPLDREIGAQYF
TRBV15 CATSRAAGRVEEKLFF
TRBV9 CASSIEFSTDTQYF
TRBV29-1 CSVEFLGYGLNEQFF
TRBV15 CATSRDFQGASLYGYTF
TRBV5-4 CASSQTGGGYNEQFF
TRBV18 CASSPPNGANVLTF
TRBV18 CASSPPSGSTGELFF
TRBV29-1 CSVSHHSRPYEQYF
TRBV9 CASSVAGPSRVELFF
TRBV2 CASSLGQGRGQPQHF
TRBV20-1 CSANPNTQYF
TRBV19 CASSTTGVRTYEQYF
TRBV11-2 CASSPRASGRGTDTQYF
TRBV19 CASSIDLEHQPQHF
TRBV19 CASSTGPGEQFF
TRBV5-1 CASSSQQGALGEQYF
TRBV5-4 CASSLGGGRGLYEQYF
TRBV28 CASSLRQSFNQPQHF
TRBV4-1 CASSLGQGLREQYF
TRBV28 CASPRDRDRENNEQFF
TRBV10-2 CASSGSSSYDNTEAFF
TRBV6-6 CASQGARGKYEQYF
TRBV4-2 CASSQVTGTEYNEQFF
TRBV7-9 CASSSQNFNQPQHF
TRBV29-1 CSGRQGIDRNTEAFF
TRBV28 CASSLWDTIWTQYF
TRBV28 CASSNSGEGVNEQFF
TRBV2 CASSEDPRETQYF
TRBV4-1 CASTNNLGKREKREQFF
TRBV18 CASSRVAGEKETQYF
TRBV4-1 CASSQDRGAGVFSEQYF
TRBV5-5 CASSPYLAGGTDTQYF
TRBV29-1 CSVAPYPLTGYGYTF
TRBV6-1 CASNPTGQDEQYF
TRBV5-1 CASSLEAGNSPLHF
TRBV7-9 CASSLEAATNEKLFF